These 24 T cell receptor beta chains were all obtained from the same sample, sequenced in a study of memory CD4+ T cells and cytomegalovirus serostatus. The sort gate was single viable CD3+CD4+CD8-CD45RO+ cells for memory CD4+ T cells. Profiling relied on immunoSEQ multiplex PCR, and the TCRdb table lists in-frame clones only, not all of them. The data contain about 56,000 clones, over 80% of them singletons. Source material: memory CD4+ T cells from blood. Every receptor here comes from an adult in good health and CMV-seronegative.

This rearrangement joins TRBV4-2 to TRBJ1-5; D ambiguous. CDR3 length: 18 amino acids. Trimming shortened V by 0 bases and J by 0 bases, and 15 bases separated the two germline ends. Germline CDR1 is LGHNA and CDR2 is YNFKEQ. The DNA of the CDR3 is TGTGCCAGCAGCCAAGACTTCGGGTTCTGGGGTAGCAATCAGCCCCAGCATTTT. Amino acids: CASSQDFGFWGSNQPQHF.

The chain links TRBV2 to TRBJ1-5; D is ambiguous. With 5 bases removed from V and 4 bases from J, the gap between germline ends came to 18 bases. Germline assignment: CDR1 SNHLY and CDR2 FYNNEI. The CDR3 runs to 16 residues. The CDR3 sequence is CASSTTPGSRNQPQHF. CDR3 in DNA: TGTGCCAGCAGTACTACACCGGGAAGTCGGAATCAGCCCCAGCATTTT.

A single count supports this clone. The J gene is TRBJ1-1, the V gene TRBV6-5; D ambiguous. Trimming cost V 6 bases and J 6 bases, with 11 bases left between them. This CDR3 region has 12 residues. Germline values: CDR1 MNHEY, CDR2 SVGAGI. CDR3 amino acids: CASSRLGAEAFF. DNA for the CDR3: TGTGCCAGCAGCAGACTCGGGGCTGAAGCTTTCTTT.

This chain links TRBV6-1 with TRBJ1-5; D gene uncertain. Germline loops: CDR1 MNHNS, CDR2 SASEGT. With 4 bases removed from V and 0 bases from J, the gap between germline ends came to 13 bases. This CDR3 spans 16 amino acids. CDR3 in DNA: TGTGCCAGCAGTGCGGGAGCTTACTATAGCAATCAGCCCCAGCATTTT. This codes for CASSAGAYYSNQPQHF.

The CDR3 spells CASSLEQVTEAFF. CDR3 in DNA: TGTGCCAGCAGCTTAGAACAGGTCACTGAAGCTTTCTTT. The chain couples TRBV7-2 to TRBJ1-1; weak D call: TRBD1 (5 bases). The V end lost 1 base, the J end lost 4 bases, and 7 bases lay between the germline ends. Germline CDR1 reads SGHTA; CDR2 reads FQGNSA. The CDR3 covers 13 residues.

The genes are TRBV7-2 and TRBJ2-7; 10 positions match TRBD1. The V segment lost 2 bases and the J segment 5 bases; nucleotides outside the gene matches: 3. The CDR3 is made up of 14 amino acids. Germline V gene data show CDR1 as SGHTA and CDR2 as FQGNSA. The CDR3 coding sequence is TGTGCCAGCAGCTTATGGGGACAGGGGAACGAGCAGTACTTC. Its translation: CASSLWGQGNEQYF.

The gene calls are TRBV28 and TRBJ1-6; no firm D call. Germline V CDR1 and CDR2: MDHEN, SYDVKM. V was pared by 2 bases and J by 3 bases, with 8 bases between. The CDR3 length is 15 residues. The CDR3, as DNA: TGTGCCAGCAGTTTAGGGATGGACTATAATTCACCCCTCCACTTT. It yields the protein CASSLGMDYNSPLHF.

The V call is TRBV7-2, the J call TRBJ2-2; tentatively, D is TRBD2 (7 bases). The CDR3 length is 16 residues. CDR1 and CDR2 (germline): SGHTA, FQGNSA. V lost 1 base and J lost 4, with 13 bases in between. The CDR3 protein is CASSLEGGLPTGELFF. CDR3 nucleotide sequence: TGTGCCAGCAGCTTAGAGGGGGGGCTCCCCACCGGGGAGCTGTTTTTT.

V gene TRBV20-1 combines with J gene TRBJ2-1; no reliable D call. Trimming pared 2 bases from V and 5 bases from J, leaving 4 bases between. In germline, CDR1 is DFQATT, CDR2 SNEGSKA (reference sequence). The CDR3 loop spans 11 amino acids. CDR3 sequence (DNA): TGCAGTGCTAGAATTCACAATGAGCAGTTCTTC. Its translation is CSARIHNEQFF.

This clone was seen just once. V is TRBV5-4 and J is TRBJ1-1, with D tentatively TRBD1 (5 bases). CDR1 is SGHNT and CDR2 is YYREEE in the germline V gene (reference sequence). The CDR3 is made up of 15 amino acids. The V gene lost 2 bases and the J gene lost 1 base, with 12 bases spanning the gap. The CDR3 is CASSFGGRENTEAFF. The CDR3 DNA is TGTGCCAGCAGCTTTGGAGGCAGGGAGAACACTGAAGCTTTCTTT.

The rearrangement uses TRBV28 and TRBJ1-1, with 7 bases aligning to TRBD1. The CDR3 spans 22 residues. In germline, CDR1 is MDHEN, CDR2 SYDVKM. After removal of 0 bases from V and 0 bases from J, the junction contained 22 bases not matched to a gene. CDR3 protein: CASSLWGTGAAIAKAMNTEAFF. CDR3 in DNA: TGTGCCAGCAGTTTATGGGGAACAGGGGCCGCGATAGCCAAAGCCATGAACACTGAAGCTTTCTTT. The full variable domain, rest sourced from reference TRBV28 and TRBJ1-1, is DVKVTQSSRYLVKRTGEKVFLECVQDMDHENMFWYRQDPGLGLRLIYFSYDVKMKEKGDIPEGYSVSREKKERFSLILESASTNQTSMYLCASSLWGTGAAIAKAMNTEAFFGQGTRLTVV.

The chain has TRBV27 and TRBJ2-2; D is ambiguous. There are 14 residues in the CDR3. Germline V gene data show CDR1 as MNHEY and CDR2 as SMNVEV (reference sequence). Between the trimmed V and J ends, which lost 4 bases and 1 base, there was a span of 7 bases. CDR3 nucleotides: TGTGCCAGCAGTTACGAAGTGAACACCGGGGAGCTGTTTTTT. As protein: CASSYEVNTGELFF.

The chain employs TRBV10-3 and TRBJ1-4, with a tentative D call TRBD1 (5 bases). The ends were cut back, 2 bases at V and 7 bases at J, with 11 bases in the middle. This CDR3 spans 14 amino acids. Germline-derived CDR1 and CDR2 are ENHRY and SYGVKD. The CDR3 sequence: CAISETGVGEKLFF. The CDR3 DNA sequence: TGTGCCATCAGTGAGACAGGTGTGGGTGAAAAACTGTTTTTT.

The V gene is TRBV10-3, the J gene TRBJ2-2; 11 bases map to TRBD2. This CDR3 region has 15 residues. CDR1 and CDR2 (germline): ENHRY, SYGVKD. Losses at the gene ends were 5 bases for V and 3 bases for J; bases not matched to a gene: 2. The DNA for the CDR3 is TGTGCCATCAGTCCGACTAGCGGGGACACCGGGGAGCTGTTTTTT. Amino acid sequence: CAISPTSGDTGELFF.

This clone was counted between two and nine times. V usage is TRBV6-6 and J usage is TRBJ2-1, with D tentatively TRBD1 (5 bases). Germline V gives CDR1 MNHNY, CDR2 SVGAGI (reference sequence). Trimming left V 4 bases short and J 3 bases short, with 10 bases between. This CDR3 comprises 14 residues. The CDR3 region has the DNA TGTGCCAGCAGTTCCAGTACAGGCTACAATGAGCAGTTCTTC. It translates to CASSSSTGYNEQFF.

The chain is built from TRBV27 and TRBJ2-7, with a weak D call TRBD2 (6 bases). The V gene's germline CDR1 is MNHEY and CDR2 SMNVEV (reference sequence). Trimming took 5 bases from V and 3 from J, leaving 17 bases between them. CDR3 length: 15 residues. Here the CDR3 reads CASSPPGLRNYEQYF. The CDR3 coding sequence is TGTGCCAGCAGTCCTCCGGGACTTCGAAACTACGAGCAGTACTTC.

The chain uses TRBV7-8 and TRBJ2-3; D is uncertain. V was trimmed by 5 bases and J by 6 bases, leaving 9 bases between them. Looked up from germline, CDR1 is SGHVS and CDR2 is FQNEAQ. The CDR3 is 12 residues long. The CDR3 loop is CASSTIGDTQYF. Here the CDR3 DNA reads TGTGCCAGCAGCACAATCGGGGATACGCAGTATTTT.

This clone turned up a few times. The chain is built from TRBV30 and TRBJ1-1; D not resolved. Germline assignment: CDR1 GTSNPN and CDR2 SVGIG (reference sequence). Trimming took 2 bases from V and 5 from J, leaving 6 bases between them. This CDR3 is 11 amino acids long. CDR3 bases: TGTGCCTGGAGTCCTAGAACTGAAGCTTTCTTT. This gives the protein CAWSPRTEAFF.

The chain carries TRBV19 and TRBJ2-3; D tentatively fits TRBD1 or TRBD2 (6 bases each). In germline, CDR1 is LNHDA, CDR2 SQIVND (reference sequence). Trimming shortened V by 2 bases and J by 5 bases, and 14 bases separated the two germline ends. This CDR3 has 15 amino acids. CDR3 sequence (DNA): TGTGCCAGTAGTATACAGGGGACTTGGGGAGATACGCAGTATTTT. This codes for CASSIQGTWGDTQYF.

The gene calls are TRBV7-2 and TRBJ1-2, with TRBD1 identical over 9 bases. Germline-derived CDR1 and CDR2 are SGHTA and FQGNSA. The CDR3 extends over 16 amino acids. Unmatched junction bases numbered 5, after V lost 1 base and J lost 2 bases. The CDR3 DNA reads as TGTGCCAGCAGCTTAGTGGGACAGGGACCGAACTATGGCTACACCTTC. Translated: CASSLVGQGPNYGYTF.

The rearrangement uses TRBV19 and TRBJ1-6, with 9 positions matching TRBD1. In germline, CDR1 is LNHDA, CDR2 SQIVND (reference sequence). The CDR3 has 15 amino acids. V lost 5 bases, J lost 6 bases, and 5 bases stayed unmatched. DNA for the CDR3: TGTGCCAGTAGTCCAAGGACAGGGGTTAATTCACCCCTCCACTTT. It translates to CASSPRTGVNSPLHF.

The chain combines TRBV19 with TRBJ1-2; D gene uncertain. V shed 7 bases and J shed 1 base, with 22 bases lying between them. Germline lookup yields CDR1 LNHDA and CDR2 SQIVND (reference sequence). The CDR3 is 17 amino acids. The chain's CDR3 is CASTPMRSPHNNYGYTF. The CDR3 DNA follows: TGTGCCAGTACCCCCATGCGCTCCCCACATAATAACTATGGCTACACCTTC. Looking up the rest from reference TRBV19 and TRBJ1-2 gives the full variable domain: DGGITQSPKYLFRKEGQNVTLSCEQNLNHDAMYWYRQDPGQGLRLIYYSQIVNDFQKGDIAEGYSVSREKKESFPLTVTSAQKNPTAFYLCASTPMRSPHNNYGYTFGSGTRLTVV.

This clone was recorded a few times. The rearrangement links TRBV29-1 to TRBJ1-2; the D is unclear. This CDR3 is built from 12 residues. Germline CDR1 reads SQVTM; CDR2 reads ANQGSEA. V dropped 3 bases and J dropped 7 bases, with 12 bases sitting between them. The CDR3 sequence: CSVDGVFRGYTF. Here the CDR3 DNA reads TGCAGCGTTGACGGGGTCTTCCGTGGCTACACCTTC.

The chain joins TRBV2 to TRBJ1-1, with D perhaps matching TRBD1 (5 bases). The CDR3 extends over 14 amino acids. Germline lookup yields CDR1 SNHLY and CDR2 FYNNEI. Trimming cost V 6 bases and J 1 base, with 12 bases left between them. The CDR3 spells CASRAQAWNTEAFF. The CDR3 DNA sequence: TGTGCCAGCAGGGCACAGGCTTGGAACACTGAAGCTTTCTTT.